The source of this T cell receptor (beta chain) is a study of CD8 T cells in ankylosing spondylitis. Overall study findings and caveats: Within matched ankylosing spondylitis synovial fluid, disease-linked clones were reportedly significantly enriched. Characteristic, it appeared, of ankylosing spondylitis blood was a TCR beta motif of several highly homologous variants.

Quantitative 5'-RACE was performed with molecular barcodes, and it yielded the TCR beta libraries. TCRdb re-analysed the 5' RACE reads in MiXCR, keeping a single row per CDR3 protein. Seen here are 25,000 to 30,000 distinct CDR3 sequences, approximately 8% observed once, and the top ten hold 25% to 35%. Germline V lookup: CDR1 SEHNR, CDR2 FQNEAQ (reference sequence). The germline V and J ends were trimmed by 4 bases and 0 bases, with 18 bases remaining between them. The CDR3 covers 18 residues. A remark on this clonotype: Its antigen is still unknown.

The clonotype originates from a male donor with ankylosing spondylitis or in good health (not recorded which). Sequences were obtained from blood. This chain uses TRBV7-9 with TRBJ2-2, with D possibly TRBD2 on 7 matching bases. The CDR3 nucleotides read TGTGCCAGCAGCTCCGGTGCGGGGGCCCTACCGAACACCGGGGAGCTGTTTTTT. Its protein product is CASSSGAGALPNTGELFF.